The T cell receptor beta chain described here comes from a study of shared clonotypes between healthy human individuals. In the study overall: Aged 18 to 49, the donors were two women and a few men.

Researchers sequenced unsorted PBMC DNA using ten immunoSEQ deep assay plates. Generated by immunoSEQ multiplex PCR, the TCRdb table keeps only in-frame clones and is missing some. The data hold roughly 500,000 clones, with over 70% observed a single time. With 7 bases removed from V and 4 bases from J, the gap between germline ends came to 17 bases. The CDR3 consists of 14 residues. Germline CDR1 SGHTA, CDR2 FQGNSA. Sequenced: PBMCs. The rearrangement links TRBV7-2 to TRBJ2-7; perhaps TRBD2 as D (6 bases). The sequence was obtained from a woman aged 40 to 50 in good health. Some clones in this sample may be carry-over from other donors' samples. The CDR3 coding sequence is TGTGCCAGCACCAAACGACTAGATGGATACGAGCAGTACTTC. Its protein product is CASTKRLDGYEQYF.